This T cell receptor (beta chain) came from a study of HIV-infected children after antiretroviral therapy interruption. Study-wide background: Recorded EBV and CMV exposure existed for most children.

The treatment here: PENTA 11 planned treatment interruption arm or continuous ART arm. Cryopreserved PBMC samples required at least 5 million viable cells. A 3' RACE protocol on RNA, with unique molecular identifiers, produced the TCR library. A single record per CDR3 protein comes from TCRdb applying MiXCR to the 3' RACE reads. The sample carries 70,000 to 90,000 distinct CDR3 sequences, around 6.9% recorded once. The V and J ends lost 8 bases and 6 bases respectively, with 15 bases between them. The germline CDR1 and CDR2 sequences are LNHDA and SQIVND (reference sequence). The CDR3 covers 13 residues. This clonotype was seen many times.

This TCR derives from a pool of human donors with HIV. The input for sequencing was CD45RA+ CD4+ T cells from PBMCs, pooled from several time points, taken from a donor given antiretroviral therapy, either interrupted or continuous. Specified subset: naive CD4+ CD45RA+ CD45RO- T cells. The V and J genes are TRBV19 and TRBJ2-3, with D perhaps matching TRBD1 (6 bases). The CDR3 DNA follows: TGTGCCAGTTCGGGACAAGTGAGGGATACGCAGTATTTT. It translates to CASSGQVRDTQYF.